This entry is about one T cell receptor beta chain. This clonotype has only a few counts. It has no known antigen specificity. One end of the junction varies from germline; a read error may be responsible. Sequenced on an Illumina MiSeq. In the original analysis: The Shannon-Wiener index, computed in VDJtools, was used to measure repertoire diversity. Expanded TCRbeta clonotypes were defined as those with a clonotype frequency of at least 3. Using fastp at Q25 and MiXCR, TCRdb reprocessed the public reads and kept productive beta chains. Records with the same CDR3 protein are collapsed into one entry carrying the most frequent genes and DNA. The V and J calls follow TCRdb's processing rather than the paper's. The sample includes 450 to 600 distinct CDR3 sequences, with 10% to 15% observed a single time. More than 10% of the sample rests with the top ten. This record comes from a study of precursors of human CD4 cytotoxic T cells (dated by TCRdb to between 2017 and 2018). About the investigation overall: In total, CD4+ memory subsets from 12 to 15 donors went into the bulk TCR-seq analysis. Sequences for both the TCRalpha and TCRbeta chains came out of the TCR-seq analysis of about 14 donors (table S7). Overall study outcomes, separate from this receptor: The limitation that the direction of differentiation between precursor and effector cells cannot be definitively established by a human observational design was noted by the authors. Some bulk TCR-seq comparisons included only about 95% of the 14 donors, suggesting not every subset was available for every donor. Compared with TCM and TEM subsets, the IL-7Rhigh and IL-7R- TEMRA subsets had more restricted TCR repertoires, with lower diversity and more expanded clonotypes. Expanded effector clonotypes made up a larger fraction of IL-7Rhigh TEMRA clonotypes than of TEM or TCM clonotypes.

To test whether a precursor-effector relationship exists among CD4 cytotoxic T cells, bulk UMI-based TCR sequencing was run on four sorted CD4+ memory subsets: TCM, TEM, IL-7Rhigh TEMRA, and IL-7R- TEMRA. Cells were obtained from peripheral blood mononuclear cells that had been isolated from human blood. CDR1 and CDR2 (SNHLY, FYNNEI) derive from the germline V gene. Including cysteine and phenylalanine, the CDR3 has 14 amino acids. Of all the DNA, just the CDR3 is kept, 42 bases in frame from base 1. The sequence came from a human donor in good health. The chain employs TRBV2 and TRBJ2-3; the D gene assignment is perhaps TRBD1 or TRBD2, with each matching 5 bases. The sequenced material came from memory CD4+ T cells from blood (PBMCs). The DNA sequence follows: TGTGCCAGCGGTGATCAGGGAGGCACAGATACGCAGTATTTT. This gives the protein CASGDQGGTDTQYF.